The 7 T cell receptor beta chains below come from one sample, sequenced in a study of siplizumab effects on memory and regulatory T cells. Assay used: immunoSEQ multiplex PCR; TCRdb lists only in-frame clones, some missing. The sample gives about 64,000 clones, roughly 96% of which show up once; about 0.091% is in the top ten. Specimen: naive CD8+ T cells sorted from blood. These receptors all stem from a human donor in good health.

The V gene is TRBV11-3, the J gene TRBJ2-2; the D gene is possibly TRBD2 (5 bases). Trimming shortened V by 4 bases and J by 5 bases, and 11 bases separated the two germline ends. CDR3 length: 14 residues. Germline CDR1 SGHNT, CDR2 YENEEA. The DNA for the CDR3 is TGTGCCAGCAGCTACCATGGGGAGACCGGGGAGCTGTTTTTT. Its protein is CASSYHGETGELFF.

The chain has TRBV4-2 and TRBJ2-2; 11 bases line up with TRBD2. Germline V gene lookup returns CDR1 LGHNA and CDR2 YNFKEQ. The length of the CDR3 is 14 residues. V was clipped by 10 bases and J by 7 bases; unmatched bases: 8. The CDR3 nucleotides are TGTGCCACCACTAGCGGGGGAGGGGTCGGGGAGCTGTTTTTT. Translating it yields CATTSGGGVGELFF.

Only a few counts were recorded for this clone. The chain has TRBV5-4 and TRBJ2-7; no definite D call. CDR3 length: 12 amino acids. Germline CDR1 is SGHNT and CDR2 is YYREEE (reference sequence). The V end was cut by 4 bases, the J end by 0 bases, with 5 bases between. The CDR3 DNA reads TGTGCCAGCAGCCTGAGCTCCTACGAGCAGTACTTC. Its translation: CASSLSSYEQYF.

The chain recombines TRBV11-2 with TRBJ2-7; 7 positions match TRBD1. V was clipped by 4 bases and J by 5 bases; unmatched bases: 11. This CDR3 spans 15 amino acids. Germline CDR1 is SGHAT and CDR2 is FQNNGV. CDR3 residues: CASSSNFDRANEQYF. For the CDR3, the DNA is TGTGCCAGCAGCTCCAATTTCGACAGGGCTAACGAGCAGTACTTC.

The gene calls are TRBV4-3 and TRBJ2-7; TRBD2 might be the D (5 bases). The CDR3 contains 16 residues. Germline V gene sequence: CDR1 LGHNA, CDR2 YSLEER. The V gene lost 1 base and the J gene lost 4 bases, with 17 bases spanning the gap. CDR3 sequence reads: CASSQGGSPWEYEQYF. CDR3 nucleotides: TGCGCCAGCAGCCAAGGAGGCAGTCCTTGGGAGTACGAGCAGTACTTC.

The chain has TRBV9 and TRBJ2-5, with D perhaps TRBD2 (5 bases). CDR3 length: 9 residues. CDR1 is SGDLS, CDR2 YYNGEE, per germline. Here the CDR3 reads CAVRGVQYF. CDR3 nucleotide sequence: TGTGCTGTCCGGGGTGTCCAGTACTTC.

The chain carries TRBV6-1 and TRBJ2-1; D may be TRBD2 (5 bases). Germline V gives CDR1 MNHNS, CDR2 SASEGT. The CDR3 loop spans 16 amino acids. V lost 2 bases to trimming and J lost 0 bases, with 11 bases between them. CDR3 coding DNA: TGTGCCAGCAGTGAATGGGTGGGGAGCTCCTACAATGAGCAGTTCTTC. Residues: CASSEWVGSSYNEQFF.